One sample yielded the 9 T cell receptor beta chains listed below, sequenced in a study of CD8+ T cells in alopecia areata. Extraction of RNA preceded its reverse transcription into cDNA, which served as the sequencing template. The protocol was immunoSEQ multiplex PCR, while the TCRdb copy is restricted to in-frame clones and leaves out a portion. The repertoire holds fewer than 200,000 clones, with approximately 56% as singletons. The material was CD4+ T cells sorted from blood, obtained at week 0. Source of these receptors: a human donor with alopecia areata.

In this sample, this clone turned up once. V gene TRBV29-1 combines with J gene TRBJ2-1, with D tentatively TRBD1 (5 bases). V gave up 4 bases and J gave up 14 bases, with 21 bases separating them. The CDR3 is 13 residues long. Germline V lookup: CDR1 SQVTM, CDR2 ANQGSEA. The CDR3 is CSVVQGAAGYEFF. CDR3 DNA: TGCAGCGTTGTGCAGGGCGCGGCTGGTTATGAGTTCTTC.

V is TRBV5-6 and J is TRBJ1-2; 7 nucleotides agree with TRBD1. The CDR3 sequence is 13 residues long. Germline V CDR1 and CDR2: SGHDT, YYEEEE. The V segment lost 5 bases and the J segment 8 bases; nucleotides outside the gene matches: 9. The CDR3 loop is CASSLTGSEGYTF. For the CDR3, the DNA is TGTGCCAGCAGTCTGACAGGGTCGGAGGGCTACACCTTC.

The chain recombines TRBV29-1 with TRBJ1-2; TRBD1 agrees at 7 bases. V lost 7 bases and J lost 0; bases outside the gene matches: 5. Germline V lookup: CDR1 SQVTM, CDR2 ANQGSEA. The CDR3 covers 13 residues. DNA for the CDR3: TGCAGCGCCGCACAGGGGTCTAACTATGGCTACACCTTC. Translating gives CSAAQGSNYGYTF.

This chain joins TRBV30 and TRBJ2-1, with 8 bases fitting TRBD2. The CDR3 totals 14 residues. Trimming cost V 3 bases and J 8 bases; bases outside gene matches: 9. Germline V CDR1 and CDR2: GTSNPN, SVGIG (reference sequence). This CDR3 is CAWRGLGRGDEQFF. The DNA for the CDR3 is TGTGCCTGGAGGGGACTAGGGAGAGGCGATGAGCAGTTCTTC.

The V gene is TRBV30, the J gene TRBJ2-5; D unresolved. This CDR3 is 14 amino acids long. Trimming took 2 bases from V and 1 from J, leaving 11 bases between them. CDR1 GTSNPN and CDR2 SVGIG come from the germline V gene (reference sequence). This chain's CDR3 is CAWSLWATQETQYF. For the CDR3, the DNA is TGTGCCTGGAGTCTGTGGGCCACCCAAGAGACCCAGTACTTC.

The chain carries TRBV6-5 and TRBJ2-7; TRBD1 matches at 7 bases. V shed 7 bases and J 5 bases; nucleotides not matched to a gene: 14. Germline V lookup: CDR1 MNHEY, CDR2 SVGAGI. This CDR3 region has 15 residues. The CDR3, as DNA: TGTGCCAGCAAGAATACAGGGGCCCCTAATAACGAGCAGTACTTC. As protein: CASKNTGAPNNEQYF.

About this clone: This CDR3 is also generated by other DNA sequences in the sample. V gene TRBV29-1 combines with J gene TRBJ2-5; a possible D gene is TRBD2 (5 bases). Germline loops: CDR1 SQVTM, CDR2 ANQGSEA. This CDR3 has 13 amino acids. V dropped 6 bases and J dropped 0 bases, with 11 bases sitting between them. The CDR3 reads CSVLGLNQETQYF. CDR3 DNA sequence: TGCAGCGTGCTAGGACTGAACCAAGAGACCCAGTACTTC.

The J gene is TRBJ2-5, the V gene TRBV2; 9 nucleotides agree with TRBD2. CDR3 length: 15 residues. Per germline, CDR1 SNHLY and CDR2 FYNNEI. The ends lost 3 bases at V and 1 base at J; junction bases unmatched: 3. CDR3 nucleotide sequence: TGTGCCAGCAGTGACAAGCGGGGGGCCCAAGAGACCCAGTACTTC. This codes for CASSDKRGAQETQYF.

This clone was observed a handful of times. The chain employs TRBV4-2 and TRBJ1-2; D remains unclear. The V end lost 1 base, the J end lost 4 bases, and 10 bases lay between the germline ends. The CDR3 totals 14 residues. Germline assignment: CDR1 LGHNA and CDR2 YNFKEQ. The CDR3 bases are TGTGCCAGCAGCCAAGCGGGTCTTCCCTATGGCTACACCTTC. Translation: CASSQAGLPYGYTF.